This TCR beta chain was retrieved from a study of T-cell memory formation after mild COVID-19. V trimming: 5 bases; J trimming: 9 bases; junction bases outside the gene matches: 9. This CDR3 comprises 16 residues. Germline CDR1 and CDR2: SGHAT and FQNNGV. This clonotype has a handful of counts. The 5'RACE method, run with constant-segment primers, produced TCR alpha and TCR beta cDNA libraries (carrying sample barcodes and UMIs). MiXCR, applied by TCRdb to the 5' RACE reads, yields one record per CDR3 protein. The table lists 470,000 or so distinct CDR3 sequences, 18% of them singletons. The sequence was collected from an adult woman who had mild COVID-19 (a few samples of this study predate the infection). Cell type and time point are not known. V and J are TRBV11-2 and TRBJ2-1, with TRBD2 matching 14 bases. The sequencing sample was made of PBMCs or a T cell subset sorted from them (not recorded which). The DNA of the CDR3 is TGTGCCAGCAGCCCCTCGACTAGCGGGGGGGCGTTTGAGCAGTTCTTC. Its translation is CASSPSTSGGAFEQFF. Full variable domain (rest looked up from reference TRBV11-2 and TRBJ2-1): EAGVAQSPRYKIIEKRQSVAFWCNPISGHATLYWYQQILGQGPKLLIQFQNNGVVDDSQLPKDRFSAERLKGVDSTLKIQPAKLEDSAVYLCASSPSTSGGAFEQFFGPGTRLTVL.